These T cell receptor beta chains were read from a single sample in a study of blood T cell repertoires in COVID-19. Profiling relied on immunoSEQ multiplex PCR, and the TCRdb table lists in-frame clones only, not all of them. The sample lists some 250,000 clones; over 65% were seen once. Sequences were obtained from peripheral blood. The source of these receptors is a woman older than 75 with acute or convalescent COVID-19. Each CDR3 is given with its conserved first and last residue. A D gene is named only where the DNA matches it firmly. Clone size appears in some rows only: once, few, many, or a class for an expanded clone.

CDR3: CASNLWRLGMEGYTF
DNA: TGTGCCAGCAATTTGTGGAGGCTGGGGATGGAGGGCTACACCTTC
J: TRBJ1-2
D: .
size: few
V: TRBV6-5

CDR3: CASSWGGRTDTQYF
DNA: TGTGCCAGCAGTTGGGGGGGACGCACAGATACGCAGTATTTT
J: TRBJ2-3
D: TRBD2
size: .
V: TRBV27

CDR3: CASSPPGLAVYNEQFF
DNA: TGTGCCAGCAGCCCCCCGGGACTAGCGGTCTACAATGAGCAGTTCTTC
J: TRBJ2-1
D: TRBD2
size: .
V: TRBV7-9

CDR3: CASSLGAGRGNTIYF
DNA: TGTGCCAGCAGCTTAGGGGCAGGGCGGGGAAACACCATATATTTT
J: TRBJ1-3
D: .
size: .
V: TRBV7-2

CDR3: CASSPLGTAKQYF
DNA: TGTGCCAGCAGCCCCCTCGGGACAGCTAAGCAGTACTTC
J: TRBJ2-7
D: TRBD1
size: once
V: TRBV6-2/TRBV6-3

CDR3: CASSASGGGTDTQYF
DNA: TGTGCCAGCAGCGCTAGCGGGGGTGGCACAGATACGCAGTATTTT
J: TRBJ2-3
D: TRBD2
size: .
V: TRBV9

CDR3: CASTPGNPTEQYF
DNA: TGTGCCAGCACCCCCGGGAATCCGACTGAGCAGTACTTC
J: TRBJ2-7
D: .
size: few
V: TRBV11-2

CDR3: CASSLRTGVGYNEQFF
DNA: TGTGCCAGCAGCTTGCGGACAGGGGTGGGGTACAATGAGCAGTTCTTC
J: TRBJ2-1
D: TRBD1
size: .
V: TRBV7-2

CDR3: CASSQPGGINQPQHF
DNA: TGCGCCAGCAGCCAACCGGGGGGGATCAATCAGCCCCAGCATTTT
J: TRBJ1-5
D: .
size: .
V: TRBV4-1

CDR3: CASSQEPSGGVWNEQFF
DNA: TGCGCCAGCAGCCAAGAACCTAGCGGGGGGGTTTGGAATGAGCAGTTCTTC
J: TRBJ2-1
D: TRBD2
size: .
V: TRBV4-3

CDR3: CASGAPGAGYSNQPQHF
DNA: TGTGCTAGTGGTGCCCCAGGGGCCGGTTATAGCAATCAGCCCCAGCATTTT
J: TRBJ1-5
D: .
size: once
V: TRBV12-5

CDR3: CASSQEEDQPQHF
DNA: TGTGCCAGCAGCCAAGAGGAGGATCAGCCCCAGCATTTT
J: TRBJ1-5
D: .
size: .
V: TRBV3-1/TRBV3-2

CDR3: CASSLGGALGTEAFF
DNA: TGTGCCAGCAGCCTCGGGGGGGCCCTGGGCACTGAAGCTTTCTTT
J: TRBJ1-1
D: .
size: .
V: TRBV7-9

CDR3: CASSENRGSNGNTIYF
DNA: TGTGCCAGCAGTGAAAACCGGGGTTCCAACGGAAACACCATATATTTT
J: TRBJ1-3
D: .
size: .
V: TRBV6-1

CDR3: CSASSTRREGYRTYEQYF
DNA: TGCAGTGCTAGTTCCACTCGGAGGGAGGGATATAGGACCTACGAGCAGTACTTC
J: TRBJ2-7
D: TRBD2
size: .
V: TRBV20-1

CDR3: CASSPQGFSTDTQYF
DNA: TGCGCCAGCAGCCCGCAGGGTTTTAGCACAGATACGCAGTATTTT
J: TRBJ2-3
D: .
size: .
V: TRBV5-1

CDR3: CASSGGTGTGRGELAKNIQYF
DNA: TGTGCCAGCAGCGGGGGAACCGGGACAGGGAGGGGAGAACTAGCCAAAAACATTCAGTACTTC
J: TRBJ2-4
D: TRBD1
size: once
V: TRBV9

CDR3: CAWAPGGNQPQHF
DNA: TGTGCCTGGGCCCCAGGGGGCAATCAGCCCCAGCATTTT
J: TRBJ1-5
D: .
size: few
V: TRBV30

CDR3: CASSAWTGGNQPQHF
DNA: TGTGCCAGTAGTGCCTGGACAGGGGGAAATCAGCCCCAGCATTTT
J: TRBJ1-5
D: TRBD1
size: .
V: TRBV19

CDR3: CASSLAGVGYNEQFF
DNA: TGTGCCAGCAGCTTAGCAGGGGTCGGGTACAATGAGCAGTTCTTC
J: TRBJ2-1
D: .
size: .
V: TRBV7-9

CDR3: CASTRQGGDETQYF
DNA: TGTGCCAGCACCCGCCAGGGCGGGGACGAGACCCAGTACTTC
J: TRBJ2-5
D: .
size: .
V: TRBV6-6

CDR3: CASSQGQGSGYTF
DNA: TGCGCCAGCAGCCAAGGACAGGGTAGCGGCTACACCTTC
J: TRBJ1-2
D: TRBD1
size: .
V: TRBV4-3

CDR3: CASRGQGDTEAFF
DNA: TGCGCCAGCAGGGGACAGGGGGACACTGAAGCTTTCTTT
J: TRBJ1-1
D: TRBD1
size: .
V: TRBV5-1

CDR3: CASSRSGGWEQYF
DNA: TGTGCCAGCAGCCGGAGCGGGGGGTGGGAGCAGTACTTC
J: TRBJ2-7
D: TRBD2
size: .
V: TRBV5-4

CDR3: CASTSGTGGYEQYF
DNA: TGTGCCAGCACCTCCGGGACAGGGGGCTACGAGCAGTACTTC
J: TRBJ2-7
D: TRBD1
size: .
V: TRBV6-5

CDR3: CASSQLDSEQFF
DNA: TGCGCCAGCAGCCAATTGGACTCTGAGCAGTTCTTC
J: TRBJ2-1
D: .
size: .
V: TRBV4-3

CDR3: CASSLGTGYDEQYF
DNA: TGCGCCAGCAGCTTGGGGACAGGGTACGACGAGCAGTACTTC
J: TRBJ2-7
D: TRBD1
size: .
V: TRBV5-1

CDR3: CASTRQGSIIYGYTF
DNA: TGTGCCAGCACCCGACAGGGAAGCATTATCTATGGCTACACCTTC
J: TRBJ1-2
D: TRBD1
size: .
V: TRBV6-5

CDR3: CSASHMSGELFF
DNA: TGCAGTGCTAGTCACATGTCCGGGGAGCTGTTTTTT
J: TRBJ2-2
D: .
size: .
V: TRBV20-1

CDR3: CASSRGDSGDTQYF
DNA: TGTGCCAGCAGCCGTGGAGACTCCGGGGATACGCAGTATTTT
J: TRBJ2-3
D: .
size: .
V: TRBV7-9

CDR3: CASSIDTGGSTDTQYF
DNA: TGTGCCAGTAGTATAGATACGGGGGGGTCGACAGATACGCAGTATTTT
J: TRBJ2-3
D: TRBD2
size: .
V: TRBV19

CDR3: CASSLRGTGELFF
DNA: TGTGCCAGCAGTTTAAGGGGAACCGGGGAGCTGTTTTTT
J: TRBJ2-2
D: .
size: .
V: TRBV12-3/TRBV12-4